Listed below are T cell receptor beta chains from one sample, sequenced in a study of control samples from healthy donors and cancer patients. Clones were sequenced by immunoSEQ multiplex PCR, and TCRdb holds only the in-frame ones, with some missing. This table has around 180,000 clones, approximately 94% appearing once. Sequenced material: blood. These receptors were taken from a woman younger than 35 in good health. Both conserved end residues are part of each CDR3. The order of the fields is clone size, J gene, D gene, V gene, CDR3 protein, CDR3 DNA. A D gene is named only where the DNA matches it firmly. Clone size is stated in some rows and not others, as once, few, many or a class when expanded.

few | TRBJ1-2 | - | TRBV18 | CASSLNKYGYTF | TGTGCCAGCTCCCTAAATAAATATGGCTACACCTTC
- | TRBJ1-1 | - | TRBV24-1 | CATSDFFNTEAFF | TGTGCCACCAGTGATTTTTTCAACACTGAAGCTTTCTTT
- | TRBJ1-3 | - | TRBV4-2 | CASSQEGGLGNTIYF | TGTGCCAGCAGCCAAGAGGGGGGTCTTGGAAACACCATATATTTT
- | TRBJ2-1 | - | TRBV19 | CASSPGGTVPYNEQFF | TGTGCCAGTAGCCCGGGGGGGACAGTACCCTACAATGAGCAGTTCTTC
- | TRBJ2-2 | - | TRBV7-2 | CASSPRQSSGELFF | TGTGCCAGCAGCCCCCGACAGTCATCCGGGGAGCTGTTTTTT
- | TRBJ2-7 | - | TRBV10-2 | CASTQQWGGLNEQYF | TGCGCCAGCACCCAGCAATGGGGGGGCCTCAACGAGCAGTACTTC
- | TRBJ1-1 | - | TRBV6-5 | CASRTGLLNTEAFF | TGTGCCAGCAGGACAGGACTATTGAACACTGAAGCTTTCTTT
- | TRBJ1-1 | - | TRBV28 | CASRYPLRGRAFF | TGTGCCAGCAGATACCCCCTGCGTGGGCGAGCTTTCTTT
- | TRBJ1-3 | - | TRBV29-1 | CSAAGAGSSGNTIYF | TGCAGCGCTGCAGGGGCAGGGAGCTCTGGAAACACCATATATTTT
- | TRBJ1-1 | - | TRBV3-1/TRBV3-2 | CASSRGLTEAFF | TGTGCCAGCAGCCGGGGTCTCACTGAAGCTTTCTTT
- | TRBJ1-2 | - | TRBV6-6 | CASSFPTWEGYTF | TGTGCCAGCAGTTTCCCCACCTGGGAAGGCTACACCTTC
- | TRBJ1-6 | TRBD1 | TRBV7-9 | CASSFRGQYNSPLHF | TGTGCCAGCAGCTTCAGGGGGCAGTATAATTCACCCCTCCACTTT
- | TRBJ1-5 | - | TRBV7-2 | CASSLEIGQPQHF | TGTGCCAGCAGCTTAGAAATCGGTCAGCCCCAGCATTTT
- | TRBJ1-5 | - | TRBV15 | CATSRDVGQPQHF | TGTGCCACCAGCAGAGACGTGGGTCAGCCCCAGCATTTT